These 10 T cell receptor beta chains came from one sample sequenced in a study of T cells expressing NK-cell markers. From the 5' RACE reads, TCRdb lists one entry per CDR3 protein and no DNA. The sample data list 150,000 or so distinct CDR3 sequences. The sample taken for sequencing was blood T cells: a sorted CD56 or NKG2C T cell subset, CD4+ or CD8+ T cells, or bulk PBMC T cells (not recorded which). These receptors came from a woman aged 18 to 75 in good health.

The chain has TRBV7-9 and TRBJ2-1; TCRdb's D gene call, TRBD2, goes unchecked for lack of DNA. The germline V gene has CDR1 SEHNR and CDR2 FQNEAQ (reference sequence). The CDR3 sequence is 16 residues long. The chain's CDR3 is CASSFPPGLAGVVQFF. The variable domain in full, completed from reference TRBV7-9 and TRBJ2-1, reads DTGVSQNPRHKITKRGQNVTFRCDPISEHNRLYWYRQTLGQGPEFLTYFQNEAQLEKSRLLSDRFSAERPKGSFSTLEIQRTEQGDSAMYLCASSFPPGLAGVVQFFGPGTRLTVL.

The J gene is TRBJ2-5, the V gene TRBV20-1; absent DNA, TCRdb's TRBD1 call cannot be checked. This CDR3 has 15 residues. Germline lookup yields CDR1 DFQATT and CDR2 SNEGSKA (reference sequence). This CDR3 is CSARPGQGGAETQYF.

This chain's CDR3 is CSAKTGTGEAEAFF. The chain is built from TRBV20-1 and TRBJ1-1; without DNA, the TCRdb call of TRBD1 cannot be checked. The CDR3 sequence is 14 residues long. Germline loops: CDR1 DFQATT, CDR2 SNEGSKA (reference sequence).

The rearrangement joins TRBV12-3 or TRBV12-4 to TRBJ2-5; the D call of TRBD2 rests on TCRdb alone, since no DNA is present to check it. The CDR3 has 17 amino acids. The CDR3 loop is CASSFLAGGLFGETQYF.

The V call is TRBV2, the J call TRBJ2-2; TCRdb's D call of TRBD1 is untestable without DNA. The CDR3 contains 15 residues. Per the germline V gene, CDR1 is SNHLY and CDR2 is FYNNEI. CDR3 region: CASGTGGEGTGELFF.

This chain joins TRBV5-1 and TRBJ1-1. The CDR3 has 13 residues. Germline V gene sequence: CDR1 SGHRS, CDR2 YFSETQ. The CDR3: CASRPTAREVAFF.

The gene calls are TRBV28 and TRBJ1-5. The CDR3 has 14 amino acids. CDR1 and CDR2 (germline): MDHEN, SYDVKM. CDR3 region: CASSLWGGNQPQHF.

The gene calls are TRBV20-1 and TRBJ2-5; the D call of TRBD1 rests on TCRdb alone, since no DNA is present to check it. This CDR3 has 14 amino acids. Germline V gene data show CDR1 as DFQATT and CDR2 as SNEGSKA (reference sequence). CDR3 sequence: CSAPAGGVRETQYF.

V is TRBV7-9 and J is TRBJ2-3. Germline CDR1 is SEHNR and CDR2 is FQNEAQ (reference sequence). The CDR3 sequence is 13 residues long. The CDR3 loop is CASSLTLGDTQYF.

The chain has TRBV5-1 and TRBJ1-2. Germline values: CDR1 SGHRS, CDR2 YFSETQ. This CDR3 has 14 residues. The CDR3 sequence is CASSRPSGENGYTF.